This T cell receptor beta chain originates from a study of response to subunit inactivated influenza vaccine. Study observations and caveats: The authors put forward the suggestion that each seasonal influenza vaccination may bring in only a limited number of new T cells.

TCRdb re-called the RT-PCR reads with MiXCR, one entry per CDR3 protein. In the table there are fewer than 550,000 distinct CDR3 sequences, about 25% of which are singletons. This clonotype was seen a few times. Its antigen is undetermined. The input for sequencing was CD4+ T cells sorted from PBMCs, taken about 5 days after vaccination. The TCR was taken from a man aged 50 or older who received an inactivated influenza vaccine.

The CDR3 sequence: CAISGTSGSAETQYF. The CDR3 bases are TGTGCCATCAGTGGGACTAGCGGGAGTGCGGAGACCCAGTACTTC. The chain combines TRBV10-3 with TRBJ2-5, with TRBD2 identical over 13 bases. Per germline, CDR1 ENHRY and CDR2 SYGVKD. This CDR3 region has 15 residues. The V and J ends lost 4 bases and 5 bases, in that order; junction bases with no gene match: 4.